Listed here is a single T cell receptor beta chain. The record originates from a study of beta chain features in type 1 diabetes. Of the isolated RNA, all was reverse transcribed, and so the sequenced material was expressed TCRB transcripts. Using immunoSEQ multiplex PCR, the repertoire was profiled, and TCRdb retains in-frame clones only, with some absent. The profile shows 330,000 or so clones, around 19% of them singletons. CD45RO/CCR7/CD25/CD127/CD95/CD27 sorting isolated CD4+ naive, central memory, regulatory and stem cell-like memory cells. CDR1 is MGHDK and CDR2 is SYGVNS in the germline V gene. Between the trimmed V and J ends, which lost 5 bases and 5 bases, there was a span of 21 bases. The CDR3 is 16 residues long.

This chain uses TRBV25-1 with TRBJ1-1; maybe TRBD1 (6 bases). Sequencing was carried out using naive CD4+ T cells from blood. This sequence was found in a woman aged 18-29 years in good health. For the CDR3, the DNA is TGTGCCAGCAGTCCCCCAAGGGGGGGCGCGGGAACTGAAGCTTTCTTT. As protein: CASSPPRGGAGTEAFF.